These 24 T cell receptor beta chains originate from one sample sequenced in a study of human versus mouse CDR3 diversity and MHC coevolution. Method: immunoSEQ multiplex PCR; TCRdb's copy keeps in-frame clones and lacks some. The profile shows 86,000 or so clones, 93% of them singletons. Material for sequencing was naive CD4+ T cells from blood. Regarding subset: CD45RO-negative CD62L-positive naive CD4 T cells. These receptors were collected from a person between 25 and 70 years old in good health.

The chain combines TRBV14 with TRBJ1-1, with D possibly being TRBD1 (5 bases). There are 14 residues in the CDR3. V was trimmed by 1 base and J by 5 bases, leaving 11 bases between them. Germline-derived CDR1 and CDR2 are SGHDN and FVKESK. CDR3 sequence: CASSQVRGGTEAFF. The DNA of the CDR3 is TGTGCCAGCAGCCAAGTGAGGGGAGGAACTGAAGCTTTCTTT.

The genes are TRBV19 and TRBJ1-2; perhaps TRBD1 as D (6 bases). The CDR3 runs 14 residues. Germline CDR1 and CDR2: LNHDA and SQIVND (reference sequence). Trimming left V 2 bases short and J 4 bases short, with 11 bases between. The CDR3 sequence is CASSIQGRPYGYTF. Here the CDR3 DNA reads TGTGCCAGTAGTATACAGGGGCGCCCCTATGGCTACACCTTC.

The V and J genes are TRBV6-5 and TRBJ1-1; possible D gene TRBD1, 6 bases. The CDR3 runs 11 residues. V lost 5 bases and J lost 5, with 6 bases in between. Germline V gene sequence: CDR1 MNHEY, CDR2 SVGAGI. CDR3 sequence reads: CASSQGTEAFF. CDR3 in DNA: TGTGCCAGCAGTCAGGGGACTGAAGCTTTCTTT.

The gene calls are TRBV7-2 and TRBJ2-7; 7 bases fit TRBD1. The V segment lost 3 bases and the J segment 2 bases; nucleotides outside the gene matches: 4. CDR1 and CDR2 (germline): SGHTA, FQGNSA. This CDR3 region has 14 residues. CDR3 bases: TGTGCCAGCAGCTTTGACAGGGTAGCCTACGAGCAGTACTTC. Protein sequence: CASSFDRVAYEQYF.

This chain links TRBV7-9 with TRBJ1-1; D is perhaps TRBD1 (6 bases). V was clipped by 6 bases and J by 1 base, with 6 bases between them. Germline V gene data show CDR1 as SEHNR and CDR2 as FQNEAQ (reference sequence). The CDR3 spans 12 residues. CDR3 bases: TGTGCCAGCAGACAGGGGAACACTGAAGCTTTCTTT. It is translated as CASRQGNTEAFF.

The chain combines TRBV4-2 with TRBJ2-3; TRBD2 is a possible D gene (7 bases). The germline gives CDR1 LGHNA, CDR2 YNFKEQ. Trimming cost V 0 bases and J 6 bases, with 19 bases left between them. The CDR3 consists of 17 residues. The CDR3 DNA sequence: TGTGCCAGCAGCCAAGATGGTCGGGGGGCCCAACGGGATACGCAGTATTTT. Translated, it gives CASSQDGRGAQRDTQYF.

This chain connects TRBV7-9 to TRBJ2-7; D may be TRBD1 (6 bases). The CDR3 is 17 residues long. With 5 bases removed from V and 7 bases from J, the gap between germline ends came to 27 bases. Germline V gives CDR1 SEHNR, CDR2 FQNEAQ (reference sequence). The CDR3 DNA follows: TGTGCCAGCAGCCCCCCTGGGCAGGGGCTATCTTTCAGGGAGCAGTACTTC. This encodes CASSPPGQGLSFREQYF.

The chain recombines TRBV7-3 with TRBJ2-7; weak D call: TRBD2 (6 bases). Trimming removed 3 bases at V and 2 bases at J, with 11 bases between. This CDR3 is built from 14 residues. In germline, CDR1 is SGHTA, CDR2 FQGTGA. The CDR3 protein is CASSLGGKPYEQYF. The CDR3 DNA follows: TGTGCCAGCAGCTTGGGGGGAAAGCCCTACGAGCAGTACTTC.

The genes are TRBV6-6 and TRBJ2-1; TRBD1 matches at 9 bases. Trimming cost V 8 bases and J 8 bases; bases outside gene matches: 16. The CDR3 consists of 16 residues. Germline values: CDR1 MNHNY, CDR2 SVGAGI (reference sequence). CDR3 amino acids: CASEDYGDRDVHEQFF. The DNA for the CDR3 is TGTGCCAGCGAAGATTATGGGGACAGGGATGTCCATGAGCAGTTCTTC.

The rearrangement uses TRBV2 and TRBJ2-5; tentatively, D is TRBD2 (5 bases). V was trimmed by 5 bases and J by 5 bases, leaving 12 bases between them. CDR1 is SNHLY and CDR2 is FYNNEI in the germline V gene. This CDR3 has 13 residues. CDR3 DNA sequence: TGTGCCAGCAGTTCAATGCCGGGGGAGACCCAGTACTTC. It translates to CASSSMPGETQYF.

This chain joins TRBV7-2 and TRBJ1-5; D perhaps matches TRBD1 (6 bases). Germline assignment: CDR1 SGHTA and CDR2 FQGNSA. CDR3 length equals 15 residues. V lost 5 bases and J 5 bases, leaving 16 bases between the germline ends. DNA for the CDR3: TGTGCCAGCAGCGCTACAGGGACCGGACATCAGCCCCAGCATTTT. Its translation: CASSATGTGHQPQHF.

The genes are TRBV5-4 and TRBJ2-7, with a possible D match to TRBD1 (6 bases). The CDR3 totals 15 residues. CDR1 and CDR2 from the germline V gene are SGHNT and YYREEE (reference sequence). V was pared by 3 bases and J by 6 bases, with 19 bases between. CDR3 sequence reads: CASSSFGTNRGEQYF. In DNA, the CDR3 is TGTGCCAGCAGCTCGTTCGGGACAAACCGCGGCGAGCAGTACTTC.

The rearrangement links TRBV30 to TRBJ1-6; 7 bases agree with TRBD1. Germline CDR1 and CDR2: GTSNPN and SVGIG (reference sequence). J was trimmed by 0 bases and V by 1 base; bases with no gene match: 3. This CDR3 comprises 16 residues. The CDR3 sequence is CAWSGGGASYNSPLHF. The CDR3 DNA is TGTGCCTGGAGTGGAGGGGGCGCCTCCTATAATTCACCCCTCCACTTT.

The chain recombines TRBV18 with TRBJ2-1; TRBD1 agrees at 10 bases. CDR3 length: 13 amino acids. The germline V gene encodes CDR1 KGHSH and CDR2 LQKENI. V dropped 4 bases and J dropped 9; count of bases not matched to a gene: 3. CDR3 DNA: TGTGCCAGCTCACTGGGACAGGGGACTGAGCAGTTCTTC. This encodes CASSLGQGTEQFF.

This clone appeared a single time. The chain is built from TRBV18 and TRBJ1-3, with 9 positions matching TRBD1. Germline assignment: CDR1 KGHSH and CDR2 LQKENI. The CDR3 extends over 15 amino acids. V shed 3 bases, J shed 6 bases, and the junction held 6 bases outside the gene matches. The CDR3 nucleotides read TGTGCCAGCTCACCGCGGACAGGGGTTGAAAACACCATATATTTT. It specifies CASSPRTGVENTIYF.

The chain joins TRBV5-4 to TRBJ2-5; TRBD1 agrees at 10 bases. The closer fit of TRBJ2-7 to the DNA end suggests the J call may be wrong. The CDR3 runs to 14 residues. CDR1 and CDR2 from the germline V gene are SGHNT and YYREEE (reference sequence). As DNA, the CDR3 is TGTGCCAGCAGCCTACCGACAGGGGGCGGCGAGCAGTACTTC. As protein: CASSLPTGGGEQYF.

In DNA form, the CDR3 reads TGTGCCAGCAGCGACTCCGGTCTCAGCTCCTACGAGCAGTACTTC. Translation: CASSDSGLSSYEQYF. The J gene is TRBJ2-7, the V gene TRBV7-9, with D unclear. The germline V gene encodes CDR1 SEHNR and CDR2 FQNEAQ (reference sequence). The CDR3 covers 15 residues. V shed 5 bases and J shed 0 bases, with 14 bases lying between them.

The rearrangement uses TRBV18 and TRBJ1-2; 8 bases are shared with TRBD1. The V and J ends lost 2 bases and 6 bases, in that order; junction bases with no gene match: 5. The CDR3 totals 14 residues. Germline V gene data show CDR1 as KGHSH and CDR2 as LQKENI. CDR3 in amino acids: CASSPEARGHGYTF. The CDR3 coding sequence is TGTGCCAGCTCACCAGAAGCCAGGGGGCATGGCTACACCTTC.

The genes are TRBV7-3 and TRBJ2-1; TRBD1 might be the D (7 bases). The length of the CDR3 is 15 residues. Per the germline V gene, CDR1 is SGHTA and CDR2 is FQGTGA. V lost 2 bases and J 7 bases, leaving 15 bases between the germline ends. The CDR3 region is CASSLGGGAWNEQFF. In nucleotides, the CDR3 is TGTGCCAGCAGCTTAGGAGGGGGCGCGTGGAATGAGCAGTTCTTC. The whole variable domain, remainder taken from reference TRBV7-3 and TRBJ2-1, is GAGVSQTPSNKVTEKGKYVELRCDPISGHTALYWYRQSLGQGPEFLIYFQGTGAADDSGLPNDRFFAVRPEGSVSTLKIQRTERGDSAVYLCASSLGGGAWNEQFFGPGTRLTVL.

This clone was seen a single time. The chain recombines TRBV5-1 with TRBJ2-1, with 13 nucleotides matching TRBD2. The V gene end was trimmed by 0 bases and the J gene end by 15 bases; junction bases not matched to a gene: 6. CDR3 length: 14 amino acids. The germline gives CDR1 SGHRS, CDR2 YFSETQ. Here the CDR3 reads CASSLASTSGRRFF. In DNA form, the CDR3 reads TGCGCCAGCAGCTTGGCCTCGACTAGCGGGAGGCGGTTCTTC. Full variable domain (outside the CDR3, taken from reference TRBV5-1 and TRBJ2-1): KAGVTQTPRYLIKTRGQQVTLSCSPISGHRSVSWYQQTPGQGLQFLFEYFSETQRNKGNFPGRFSGRQFSNSRSEMNVSTLELGDSALYLCASSLASTSGRRFFGPGTRLTVL.

In DNA form, the CDR3 reads TGTGCCAGCAGCCTACGACAGGGAACGAACTATGGCTACACCTTC. This translates into CASSLRQGTNYGYTF. The V gene is TRBV9, the J gene TRBJ1-2; TRBD1 aligns across 7 bases. The CDR3 is 15 residues long. Per the germline V gene, CDR1 is SGDLS and CDR2 is YYNGEE. V dropped 4 bases and J dropped 2; count of bases not matched to a gene: 8.

The V gene is TRBV29-1, the J gene TRBJ2-3; no clear D gene. The CDR3 runs 11 residues. Looked up from germline, CDR1 is SQVTM and CDR2 is ANQGSEA. V was pared by 5 bases and J by 3 bases, with 6 bases between. The CDR3 DNA follows: TGCAGCGTTTTATCGACAGATACGCAGTATTTT. Residues: CSVLSTDTQYF.

A note on this clone: Other DNA sequences from this sample encode an identical CDR3 as well. V gene TRBV7-4 combines with J gene TRBJ1-4; TRBD1 matches at 10 bases. This CDR3 is built from 18 residues. V shed 7 bases and J 15 bases; nucleotides not matched to a gene: 26. The V gene's germline CDR1 is SGHVT and CDR2 SQSDAQ. The CDR3 loop is CASTPRDRGSQHTGKVFF. In DNA, the CDR3 is TGTGCCAGCACCCCCCGGGACAGGGGAAGTCAACATACGGGTAAGGTGTTTTTT.

Of note for this clone: In the same sample, other DNA sequences code for this CDR3. V gene TRBV7-2 combines with J gene TRBJ1-1, with TRBD1 identical over 8 bases. V gave up 1 base and J gave up 1 base; unmatched junction bases: 2. CDR3 size: 15 residues. Germline V gives CDR1 SGHTA, CDR2 FQGNSA. CDR3 DNA sequence: TGTGCCAGCAGCTTAGGGGACAGGAGGAACACTGAAGCTTTCTTT. Amino acid sequence: CASSLGDRRNTEAFF.